The clone carrying this T cell receptor beta chain has a handful of counts. Its matching antigen is unknown. The data were obtained in a study of T cell repertoires in cytomegalovirus infection. The overall study: Well-studied HLA-B-restricted epitopes and recently identified HLA-C-restricted epitopes of CMV were both used in the study.

The CDR3 runs 14 residues. V was clipped by 6 bases and J by 1 base; unmatched bases: 3. The germline V gene encodes CDR1 MNHEY and CDR2 SVGEGT. TCRdb re-analysed the reads in MiXCR, keeping a single row per CDR3 protein. Altogether 370,000 or so distinct CDR3 sequences are present, about 32% being singletons, with the ten largest covering approximately 13%. Study-level results: In two of eight donors, the top clonotype was HLA-C-restricted CMV-specific.

The sequenced sample was cultured PBMCs, obtained from culture after CMV antigen stimulation. This rearrangement joins TRBV6-2 or TRBV6-3 to TRBJ2-5; TRBD2 aligns across 9 bases. This clonotype originated in a human donor in good health (CMV status not recorded). Some clones in this sample may be carry-over from other donors' samples. DNA of the CDR3: TGTGCCAGCAGAAGCGGGGGGACCCAAGAGACCCAGTACTTC. This translates into CASRSGGTQETQYF.